A selection of T cell receptor beta chains follows, all from one sample in a study of cytomegalovirus exposure and HLA in healthy donors. Repertoires were generated with immunoSEQ multiplex PCR, while TCRdb's copy carries only in-frame clones and drops some. The sample includes fewer than 150,000 clones, around 80% of them seen just once. Sequenced material: PBMCs. Source of these receptors: a man in his forties or fifties in good health and CMV-seropositive. CDR3s include the opening cysteine and the closing phenylalanine or tryptophan. D genes are given only for firm matches. The size entry is marked missing in some rows and otherwise reads once, few, many or a size class.

TRBV10-1	NA	TRBD1	TRBJ2-2	TGCGCCAGCAGTGATAGGGGACAGCCGAACACCGGGGAGCTGTTTTTT	CASSDRGQPNTGELFF
TRBV6-4	once	TRBD2	TRBJ2-2	TGTGCCAGCAGCCCCCTAGCGGGGGAGAACACCGGGGAGCTGTTTTTT	CASSPLAGENTGELFF
TRBV6-5	NA	NA	TRBJ1-1	TGTGCCAGCAACGCAGGCGAAGCTTTCTTT	CASNAGEAFF
TRBV5-1	NA	NA	TRBJ2-7	TGCGCCAGCAGCTTGACAGGTGGAACGTACGAGCAGTACTTC	CASSLTGGTYEQYF
TRBV27	once	TRBD2	TRBJ2-5	TGTGCCAGCGGGGCTAGCGGGAGGTCTGGGGAGACCCAGTACTTC	CASGASGRSGETQYF
TRBV9	NA	TRBD1	TRBJ2-5	TGTGCCAGCAGCCCGCGACAGGGGAGGCAAGAGACCCAGTACTTC	CASSPRQGRQETQYF
TRBV6-1	NA	TRBD2	TRBJ2-7	TGTGCCACCAGACCGACTAGCGGGATCTACGAGCAGTACTTC	CATRPTSGIYEQYF
TRBV5-5	NA	NA	TRBJ1-1	TGTGCCAGCAGCTTGGATCCGCGAAGTGAAGCTTTCTTT	CASSLDPRSEAFF
TRBV7-6	NA	TRBD1	TRBJ2-1	TGTGCCAGCAGCTCACTGGGCGCGGGGACAGGGCGAAATGAGCAGTTCTTC	CASSSLGAGTGRNEQFF
TRBV18	NA	NA	TRBJ1-1	TGTGCCAGCTCACCAGAGAGGAACACTGAAGCTTTCTTT	CASSPERNTEAFF
TRBV9	NA	NA	TRBJ1-1	TGTGCCAGCAGCGTACCGGGGGAAGGCGTCGGGACTGAAGCTTTCTTT	CASSVPGEGVGTEAFF
TRBV7-9	NA	TRBD2	TRBJ2-5	TGTGCCAGCAGCCCGGGGACTAGCGGGATGCAAGAGACCCAGTACTTC	CASSPGTSGMQETQYF
TRBV7-8	NA	TRBD1	TRBJ2-7	TGTGCCAGCAGCTCACTCAGGGGGCTAAACTACGAGCAGTACTTC	CASSSLRGLNYEQYF
TRBV5-8	once	TRBD2	TRBJ2-3	TGTGCCAGCAGCCCCGGGGTAGCGGGATATGATACGCAGTATTTT	CASSPGVAGYDTQYF
TRBV5-1	NA	NA	TRBJ2-1	TGCGCCAGCAGCGTAAACACTAGGAATGAGCAGTTCTTC	CASSVNTRNEQFF
TRBV5-6	NA	NA	TRBJ2-7	TGTGCCAGCAGCTTGGTACTGAGCGAGCAGTACTTC	CASSLVLSEQYF
TRBV18	NA	NA	TRBJ1-3	TGTGCCAGCTCCCTCAGGGGCTCTGGAAACACCATATATTTT	CASSLRGSGNTIYF
TRBV7-6	NA	NA	TRBJ2-7	TGTGCCAGCAGCTTAGGGGACTCAAATTACGAGCAGTACTTC	CASSLGDSNYEQYF
TRBV21-1	few	NA	TRBJ1-3	TGTGCCAGCAGCAAAGGGGCTCTCCAGTCCGTAAGTGGAAACACCATATATTTT	CASSKGALQSVSGNTIYF
TRBV7-8	NA	TRBD1	TRBJ2-1	TGTGCCAGCAGCTTAGGGCAGGGGGCTAATGAGCAGTTCTTC	CASSLGQGANEQFF
TRBV7-9	NA	TRBD1	TRBJ1-2	TGTGCCAGCAGCCCGGGACAGCACAACTATGGCTACACCTTC	CASSPGQHNYGYTF
TRBV7-9	few	TRBD1	TRBJ2-2	TGTGCCAGCAGCCAACAGGGGGCGGGCACCGGGGAGCTGTTTTTT	CASSQQGAGTGELFF
TRBV5-1	NA	TRBD2	TRBJ2-1	TGCGCCAGCAGCTTGGGACTAGCGGGAGTGTACAATGAGCAGTTCTTC	CASSLGLAGVYNEQFF
TRBV27	few	TRBD1	TRBJ1-1	TGTGCCAGCAGTCCGGGACAGGGGGTATGGAACACTGAAGCTTTCTTT	CASSPGQGVWNTEAFF
TRBV4-1	NA	NA	TRBJ1-5	TGCGCCAGCAGCCAAGAATCCCAGCGGTATGGGCAGCCCCAGCATTTT	CASSQESQRYGQPQHF
TRBV27	NA	NA	TRBJ2-1	TGTGCCAGCAGCGGGGTGAGCTCCTACAATGAGCAGTTCTTC	CASSGVSSYNEQFF
TRBV11-3	NA	NA	TRBJ1-1	TGTGCCAGCAGCCTAACGACCGGGGGCACTGAAGCTTTCTTT	CASSLTTGGTEAFF
TRBV7-3	NA	TRBD2	TRBJ2-7	TGTGCCAGCAGCTTAAGGAGACTAGCGGGCTACGAGCAGTACTTC	CASSLRRLAGYEQYF
TRBV6-1	NA	NA	TRBJ2-7	TGTGCCAGCAGTGACATGCGGTTATCCTCCTACGAGCAGTACTTC	CASSDMRLSSYEQYF
TRBV27	NA	TRBD2	TRBJ2-1	TGTGCCAGCAGTTTATGGGGGGGGGACTCTTACAATGAGCAGTTCTTC	CASSLWGGDSYNEQFF
TRBV7-9	NA	NA	TRBJ1-3	TGTGCCAGCAGCCTCGTGGGGGGAGACACCATATATTTT	CASSLVGGDTIYF
TRBV7-2	NA	TRBD2	TRBJ2-1	TGTGCCAGCAGCTACGGGACTAGCGGGAGGCGGGTTGGTCTTGGGCAGTTCTTC	CASSYGTSGRRVGLGQFF
TRBV6-1	NA	NA	TRBJ1-4	TGTGCCAGCATGGGGGGGCTCGAAAAACTGTTTTTT	CASMGGLEKLFF
TRBV27	few	NA	TRBJ2-7	TGTGCCAGCACCGACCTAGGGGCAGGCTCCTACGAGCAGTACTTC	CASTDLGAGSYEQYF
TRBV7-8	few	NA	TRBJ1-2	TGTGCCAGCAGCTTAGCGCGAGATGGCTACACCTTC	CASSLARDGYTF
TRBV7-9	NA	TRBD2	TRBJ2-7	TGTGCCAGCAGCCCCCCGGGGGGTAGCGGGCTCTCCTACGAGCAGTACTTC	CASSPPGGSGLSYEQYF
TRBV2	NA	NA	TRBJ1-6	TGTGCCGGACACACTGACGGATCACCCCTCCACTTT	CAGHTDGSPLHF